Following are 16 T cell receptor beta chains from one sample sequenced in a study of control samples from healthy donors and cancer patients. The protocol was immunoSEQ multiplex PCR, while the TCRdb copy is restricted to in-frame clones and leaves out a portion. The table includes roughly 180,000 clones, just over 90% detected once. The sequenced material came from blood. These receptors all stem from a woman aged 55-69 years in good health.

The chain recombines TRBV6-2 or TRBV6-3 with TRBJ2-7; a possible D gene is TRBD1 (6 bases). The CDR3 loop spans 14 amino acids. CDR1 and CDR2 from the germline V gene are MNHEY and SVGEGT. The V gene lost 6 bases and the J gene lost 4 bases, with 16 bases spanning the gap. CDR3 region: CASSRTTGIYEQYF. CDR3 nucleotides: TGTGCCAGCAGCCGGACCACAGGGATTTACGAGCAGTACTTC.

Note on this clone: In the same sample, other DNA sequences code for this CDR3. The gene calls are TRBV7-2 and TRBJ1-5; no clear D gene. Germline CDR1 SGHTA, CDR2 FQGNSA. V lost 0 bases, J lost 1 base, and 4 bases lay in between. The CDR3 has 14 residues. The CDR3 region has the DNA TGTGCCAGCAGCTTAGCCGGGAGCAATCAGCCCCAGCATTTT. Its translation is CASSLAGSNQPQHF.

The rearrangement joins TRBV24-1 to TRBJ2-2; D possibly matches TRBD1 or TRBD2 (5 bases each). CDR1 and CDR2 (germline): KGHDR, SFDVKD. There are 16 residues in the CDR3. V lost 3 bases and J lost 0, with 10 bases in between. The CDR3 reads CATSDPRGANTGELFF. CDR3 nucleotide sequence: TGTGCCACCAGTGATCCCCGGGGCGCGAACACCGGGGAGCTGTTTTTT.

V gene TRBV7-8 combines with J gene TRBJ1-4; D is unclear. V dropped 4 bases and J dropped 4 bases, with 10 bases sitting between them. The CDR3 is made up of 14 amino acids. CDR1 is SGHVS and CDR2 is FQNEAQ in the germline V gene. This CDR3 is CASSSEKGNEKLFF. In DNA form, the CDR3 reads TGTGCCAGCAGCTCAGAAAAGGGTAATGAAAAACTGTTTTTT.

This sequence joins TRBV13 and TRBJ1-2; possible D gene TRBD1, 5 bases. Germline V gene sequence: CDR1 PRHDT, CDR2 FYEKMQ (reference sequence). The CDR3 extends over 13 amino acids. The V end lost 1 base, the J end lost 8 bases, and 11 bases lay between the germline ends. The chain's CDR3 is CASSLERGWGYTF. In DNA form, the CDR3 reads TGTGCCAGCAGCTTAGAACGGGGCTGGGGCTACACCTTC.

The genes are TRBV27 and TRBJ1-5; 10 bases agree with TRBD1. Trimming removed 0 bases from V and 6 bases from J; junction bases left unmatched: 8. There are 17 residues in the CDR3. Germline CDR1 MNHEY, CDR2 SMNVEV (reference sequence). The CDR3 bases are TGTGCCAGCAGTTTATCATTCACGGGACAGGGGAGTCAGCCCCAGCATTTT. Its translation is CASSLSFTGQGSQPQHF.

The chain employs TRBV15 and TRBJ1-4, with 10 bases fitting TRBD1. From germline, CDR1 is LNHNV and CDR2 YYDKDF (reference sequence). The CDR3 is made up of 14 amino acids. With 3 bases clipped from V and 10 bases from J, the junction kept 5 bases outside the gene matches. This CDR3 reads CATSRDRGEGKLFF. Written as DNA, the CDR3 is TGTGCCACCAGCAGGGACAGGGGGGAGGGAAAACTGTTTTTT.

J is TRBJ1-3 and V is TRBV5-1; 10 positions match TRBD1. Trimming cost V 7 bases and J 7 bases; bases outside gene matches: 8. The V gene's germline CDR1 is SGHRS and CDR2 YFSETQ. The CDR3 is made up of 14 amino acids. CDR3 bases: TGCGCCAGCGGGGCCGGGACAGGGGACAACACCATATATTTT. Protein: CASGAGTGDNTIYF.

The gene calls are TRBV4-3 and TRBJ2-1; TRBD2 matches 14 bases. The CDR3 runs to 17 residues. Germline V gene sequence: CDR1 LGHNA, CDR2 YSLEER. Unmatched junction bases numbered 2, after V lost 4 bases and J lost 0 bases. CDR3 DNA sequence: TGCGCCAGCAGCCTGACTAGCGGGGGGGCCTCCTACAATGAGCAGTTCTTC. Translating gives CASSLTSGGASYNEQFF.

The CDR3 loop is CASSLGDQETQYF. In nucleotides, the CDR3 is TGTGCCAGCAGCTTGGGGGACCAAGAGACCCAGTACTTC. The chain recombines TRBV5-6 with TRBJ2-5; the D is unclear. The germline gives CDR1 SGHDT, CDR2 YYEEEE. The CDR3 loop spans 13 amino acids. The V gene lost 0 bases and the J gene lost 0 bases, with 3 bases spanning the gap.

CDR3 sequence (DNA): TGTGCCAGCAGCGCCGAGTCGGGAGTTGGCTACACCTTC. As protein: CASSAESGVGYTF. V gene TRBV9 combines with J gene TRBJ1-2; D is ambiguous. CDR1 and CDR2 (germline): SGDLS, YYNGEE. The V and J ends lost 3 bases and 7 bases respectively, with 13 bases between them. CDR3 size: 13 residues.

The chain combines TRBV29-1 with TRBJ1-2; unclear D gene. Germline lookup yields CDR1 SQVTM and CDR2 ANQGSEA. V was cut by 4 bases and J by 2 bases, with 8 bases left in between. The length of the CDR3 is 12 residues. The CDR3 region is CSVGEQNYGYTF. The CDR3 DNA sequence: TGCAGCGTTGGTGAGCAGAACTATGGCTACACCTTC.

Concerning this clone: Compared with germline, one end of the junction differs, possibly owing to a read error. The chain employs TRBV11-2 and TRBJ1-2; the D gene is possibly TRBD1 (6 bases). Germline V gives CDR1 SGHAT, CDR2 FQNNGV. The length of the CDR3 is 16 residues. CDR3 sequence reads: CASGLDGAGASRGYTF. The DNA for the CDR3 is TGTGCCAGCGGCTTAGATGGAGCGGGGGCAAGTCGGGGCTACACCTTC.

This clone was observed a handful of times. This chain links TRBV7-9 with TRBJ1-6; no reliable D call. The V end was cut by 2 bases, the J end by 9 bases, with 11 bases between. This CDR3 region has 14 residues. Germline V gene lookup returns CDR1 SEHNR and CDR2 FQNEAQ (reference sequence). CDR3 in amino acids: CASSLLGQGSPLHF. As DNA, the CDR3 is TGTGCCAGCAGCTTACTGGGCCAAGGTTCACCCCTCCACTTT.

The chain carries TRBV11-3 and TRBJ2-1; 12 positions agree with TRBD2. This CDR3 has 16 amino acids. J lost 8 bases, V lost 5 bases, and 10 bases had no gene match. The germline V gene has CDR1 SGHNT and CDR2 YENEEA. The CDR3 nucleotides are TGTGCCAGCAGCGCCCGACTAGCGGGGGTACAAGATGAGCAGTTCTTC. Protein sequence: CASSARLAGVQDEQFF.

The genes are TRBV4-3 and TRBJ2-2; 8 bases agree with TRBD1. The length of the CDR3 is 17 residues. Germline lookup yields CDR1 LGHNA and CDR2 YSLEER. Trimming cost V 1 base and J 1 base; bases outside gene matches: 5. CDR3 sequence: CASSQGTGYQNTGELFF. CDR3 nucleotides: TGCGCCAGCAGCCAAGGGACAGGGTATCAGAACACCGGGGAGCTGTTTTTT.